This T cell receptor (beta chain) was obtained from a study of identical twins. Overall study findings and caveats: Partial confounding of zero-insertion analyses by invariant MAIT and iNKT cells was possible.

From the 5' RACE reads, TCRdb called clonotypes with MiXCR, one entry per CDR3 protein. The data show about 660,000 distinct CDR3 sequences, 8.6% seen once. Remarks on this clonotype: Its antigen is currently unknown.

The CDR3 is 16 amino acids. Trimming took off 5 bases at V and 0 bases at J, with 14 bases between the two ends. CDR1 is SGHAT and CDR2 is FQNNGV in the germline V gene. The sample was also linked to a second study, of yellow fever vaccine responses in identical twins. From that study: Twins' vaccine T cell responses reportedly seemed partly convergent and partly personalized.

This receptor was identified in a woman in her late teens or twenties in good health. Sequencing was performed on PBMCs. The rearrangement uses TRBV11-2 and TRBJ2-1; tentatively, D is TRBD2 (5 bases). CDR3 DNA sequence: TGTGCCAGCAGCCTCGGGGAGCGGCGCTCCTACAATGAGCAGTTCTTC. It specifies CASSLGERRSYNEQFF.